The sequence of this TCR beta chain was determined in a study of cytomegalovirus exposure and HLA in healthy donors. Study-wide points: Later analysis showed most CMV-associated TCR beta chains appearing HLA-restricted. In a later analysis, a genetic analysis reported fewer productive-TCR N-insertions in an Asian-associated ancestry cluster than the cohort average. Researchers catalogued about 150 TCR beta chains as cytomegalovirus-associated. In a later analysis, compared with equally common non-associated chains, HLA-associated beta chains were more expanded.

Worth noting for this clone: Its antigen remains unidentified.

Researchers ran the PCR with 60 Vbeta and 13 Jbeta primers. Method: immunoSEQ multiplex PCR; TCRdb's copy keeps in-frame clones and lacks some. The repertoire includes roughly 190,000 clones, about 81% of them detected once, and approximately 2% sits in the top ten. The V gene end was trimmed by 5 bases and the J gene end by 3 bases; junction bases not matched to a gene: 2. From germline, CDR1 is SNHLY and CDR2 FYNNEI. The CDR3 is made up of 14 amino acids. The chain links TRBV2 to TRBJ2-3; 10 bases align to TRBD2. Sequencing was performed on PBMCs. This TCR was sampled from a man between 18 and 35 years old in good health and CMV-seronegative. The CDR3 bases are TGTGCCAGCAGTTCTAGCGGGGGAACAGATACGCAGTATTTT. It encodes CASSSSGGTDTQYF.